This entry lists 28 T cell receptor beta chains sequenced from one sample in a study of cytomegalovirus exposure and HLA in healthy donors (dated by TCRdb to about 2017). The library was generated by the immunoSEQ multiplex PCR assay. TCRdb's version of the immuneACCESS table is confined to in-frame rearrangements and falls short of the full clone set. An unresolved V gene accounts for under half of the shortfall where checked; the remainder is of unknown origin. The sample table holds approximately 100,000 clones, of which 85% to 95% were seen once. Approximately 1% of the sample is in the top ten clones. The sample comprised PBMCs. All receptors come from a woman in her 30s in good health and CMV-seropositive.

In this sample, this clone turned up once. The chain is built from TRBV28 and TRBJ1-2; maybe TRBD1 (6 bases). CDR1 is MDHEN and CDR2 is SYDVKM in the germline V gene. This CDR3 is built from 15 residues. V was trimmed by 1 base and J by 7 bases, leaving 16 bases between them. Here the CDR3 reads CASSLSWGLGGGYTF. As DNA, the CDR3 is TGTGCCAGCAGTTTATCCTGGGGTCTAGGGGGTGGCTACACCTTC.

The chain joins TRBV11-2 to TRBJ2-7; 10 nucleotides agree with TRBD1. V shed 4 bases, J shed 3 bases, and the junction held 6 bases outside the gene matches. Germline lookup yields CDR1 SGHAT and CDR2 FQNNGV. This CDR3 comprises 15 residues. The CDR3 sequence: CASSSGTGVLYEQYF. The CDR3 nucleotides are TGTGCCAGCAGCTCCGGGACAGGGGTCCTCTACGAGCAGTACTTC.

The chain uses TRBV12-2 and TRBJ1-5. TRBV12-2 is termed a pseudogene. The CDR3 loop spans 18 amino acids. CDR3 residues: CASRPLRRFERLNQPQHF. The DNA for the CDR3 is TGTGCAAGTCGCCCACTTAGACGGTTTGAGAGGCTCAATCAGCCCCAGCATTTT.

The chain joins TRBV30 to TRBJ1-1; unclear D gene. Germline V gives CDR1 GTSNPN, CDR2 SVGIG (reference sequence). The V end was cut by 0 bases, the J end by 1 base, with 9 bases between. The CDR3 runs to 14 residues. This CDR3 reads CAWSVSGWNTEAFF. The CDR3 nucleotides read TGTGCCTGGAGTGTATCTGGCTGGAACACTGAAGCTTTCTTT.

This clone showed up just once. The chain combines TRBV7-2 with TRBJ1-3; a possible D gene is TRBD1 (6 bases). The germline V and J ends were trimmed by 5 bases and 0 bases, with 11 bases remaining between them. This CDR3 has 15 amino acids. The germline V gene has CDR1 SGHTA and CDR2 FQGNSA. The CDR3 DNA sequence: TGTGCCAGCAGCGAGAGGGGGAGCTCTGGAAACACCATATATTTT. Protein: CASSERGSSGNTIYF.

The chain links TRBV10-2 to TRBJ2-2, with 13 bases lining up with TRBD2. The germline V gene encodes CDR1 WSHSY and CDR2 SAAADI. V dropped 8 bases and J dropped 1; count of bases not matched to a gene: 7. The CDR3 runs to 17 residues. The CDR3 is CASSGTSGVGNTGELFF. CDR3 coding DNA: TGCGCCAGCTCCGGGACTAGCGGGGTCGGGAACACCGGGGAGCTGTTTTTT.

The gene calls are TRBV28 and TRBJ1-1, with TRBD1 as a possible D gene (6 bases). Germline V lookup: CDR1 MDHEN, CDR2 SYDVKM. The CDR3 runs to 15 residues. Trimming removed 3 bases from V and 0 bases from J, with 11 bases in between. CDR3: CASSFGGHMNTEAFF. Written as DNA, the CDR3 is TGTGCCAGCAGTTTTGGGGGACACATGAACACTGAAGCTTTCTTT. Drawing the rest from reference TRBV28 and TRBJ1-1, the complete variable domain is DVKVTQSSRYLVKRTGEKVFLECVQDMDHENMFWYRQDPGLGLRLIYFSYDVKMKEKGDIPEGYSVSREKKERFSLILESASTNQTSMYLCASSFGGHMNTEAFFGQGTRLTVV.

The chain is built from TRBV2 and TRBJ2-4, with 13 positions matching TRBD2. Germline V gives CDR1 SNHLY, CDR2 FYNNEI. This CDR3 spans 16 amino acids. Trimming cost V 4 bases and J 2 bases; bases outside gene matches: 2. Here the CDR3 DNA reads TGTGCCAGCAGTGGACTAGCGGGAGGCCCCAAAAACATTCAGTACTTC. Its protein product is CASSGLAGGPKNIQYF. The full variable domain, rest sourced from reference TRBV2 and TRBJ2-4, is EPEVTQTPSHQVTQMGQEVILRCVPISNHLYFYWYRQILGQKVEFLVSFYNNEISEKSEIFDDQFSVERPDGSNFTLKIRSTKLEDSAMYFCASSGLAGGPKNIQYFGAGTRLSVL.

The chain couples TRBV2 to TRBJ1-4; D remains ambiguous. Trimming took off 7 bases at V and 4 bases at J, with 7 bases between the two ends. The CDR3 spans 12 residues. Germline V gene sequence: CDR1 SNHLY, CDR2 FYNNEI. The CDR3 coding sequence is TGTGCCAGCAACAGAAATAATGAAAAACTGTTTTTT. Translating gives CASNRNNEKLFF.

V usage is TRBV7-8 and J usage is TRBJ2-3; a possible D gene is TRBD1 (5 bases). Trimming stripped 5 bases from V and 5 bases from J, with 8 bases between. Germline V gene lookup returns CDR1 SGHVS and CDR2 FQNEAQ. The CDR3 extends over 12 amino acids. The CDR3 reads CASSPQGDTQYF. The CDR3 DNA is TGTGCCAGCAGCCCCCAGGGAGATACGCAGTATTTT.

This clone has just a few counts. One end of the junction does not line up with germline, which may come from a read error. The rearrangement uses TRBV4-3 and TRBJ2-3, with 9 nucleotides matching TRBD2. There are 12 residues in the CDR3. Germline V gives CDR1 LGHNA, CDR2 YSLEER. The CDR3 DNA reads as TGCGCCAGCAGCCACAATAGCGGGAGCCCCCATTTT. Its translation: CASSHNSGSPHF.

The chain couples TRBV30 to TRBJ2-7; D might be TRBD2 (5 bases). From germline, CDR1 is GTSNPN and CDR2 SVGIG (reference sequence). V shed 3 bases and J shed 0 bases, with 18 bases lying between them. This CDR3 has 16 residues. CDR3 coding DNA: TGTGCCTGGAGGCCCCGACGGACGGGGAGCTCCTACGAGCAGTACTTC. Translating it yields CAWRPRRTGSSYEQYF.

CDR3 DNA: TGTGCCACCAGCAGAGACCGACAGGGTAGCACAGATACGCAGTATTTT. Translation: CATSRDRQGSTDTQYF. The gene calls are TRBV15 and TRBJ2-3; 7 bases match TRBD1. Germline V gene lookup returns CDR1 LNHNV and CDR2 YYDKDF (reference sequence). CDR3 length equals 16 residues. Trimming at V came to 0 bases and at J to 0 bases, leaving 3 bases not matched to a gene. The full variable domain, in which reference TRBV15 and TRBJ2-3 provide the parts outside the CDR3, is DAMVIQNPRYQVTQFGKPVTLSCSQTLNHNVMYWYQQKSSQAPKLLFHYYDKDFNNEADTPDNFQSRRPNTSFCFLDIRSPGLGDTAMYLCATSRDRQGSTDTQYFGPGTRLTVL.

The chain links TRBV28 to TRBJ2-2; D possibly corresponds to TRBD1 (6 bases). Germline V CDR1 and CDR2: MDHEN, SYDVKM. Trimming shortened V by 5 bases and J by 4 bases, and 11 bases separated the two germline ends. The CDR3 contains 14 residues. The CDR3 protein is CASSIPRGTGELFF. CDR3 coding DNA: TGTGCCAGCAGTATCCCCAGGGGCACCGGGGAGCTGTTTTTT.

This rearrangement joins TRBV11-2 to TRBJ2-7, with D possibly TRBD2 on 6 matching bases. Germline loops: CDR1 SGHAT, CDR2 FQNNGV. CDR3 length equals 14 residues. V shed 4 bases and J shed 7 bases, with 17 bases lying between them. CDR3 in DNA: TGTGCCAGCAGCTCTCCGCCGGGGAGGTCAGAGCAGTACTTC. Protein: CASSSPPGRSEQYF.

This rearrangement joins TRBV28 to TRBJ2-2; 9 bases line up with TRBD1. The germline V gene encodes CDR1 MDHEN and CDR2 SYDVKM. The CDR3 covers 12 residues. CDR3 bases: TGTGCGGGACAGGGTGATTCCGGGGAGCTGTTTTTT. Translated, it gives CAGQGDSGELFF. The whole variable domain, filled in from reference TRBV28 and TRBJ2-2, reads DVKVTQSSRYLVKRTGEKVFLECVQDMDHENMFWYRQDPGLGLRLIYFSYDVKMKEKGDIPEGYSVSREKKERFSLILESASTNQTSMYLCAGQGDSGELFFGEGSRLTVL.

The J gene is TRBJ1-2, the V gene TRBV30; possibly TRBD1 for D (5 bases). This CDR3 is 12 amino acids long. V gave up 0 bases and J gave up 7 bases, with 9 bases separating them. Germline loops: CDR1 GTSNPN, CDR2 SVGIG (reference sequence). The CDR3 loop is CAWSVPRGGYTF. The CDR3 DNA follows: TGTGCCTGGAGTGTACCAAGGGGTGGCTACACCTTC. Using reference TRBV30 and TRBJ1-2 for the parts outside the CDR3, the full variable domain is SQTIHQWPATLVQPVGSPLSLECTVEGTSNPNLYWYRQAAGRGLQLLFYSVGIGQISSEVPQNLSASRPQDRQFILSSKKLLLSDSGFYLCAWSVPRGGYTFGSGTRLTVV.

V gene TRBV9 combines with J gene TRBJ1-4; 9 bases are shared with TRBD1. Trimming took 3 bases from V and 0 from J; bases not matched to a gene: 6. The CDR3 sequence is 17 residues long. Per germline, CDR1 SGDLS and CDR2 YYNGEE. CDR3 sequence (DNA): TGTGCCAGCAGCGCCGACAGGGGGGGGGCAACTAATGAAAAACTGTTTTTT. The encoded protein is CASSADRGGATNEKLFF.

This rearrangement joins TRBV5-1 to TRBJ2-2; no reliable D call. CDR1 SGHRS and CDR2 YFSETQ come from the germline V gene. V was cut by 4 bases and J by 0 bases, with 16 bases left in between. This CDR3 comprises 17 residues. CDR3 nucleotides: TGCGCCAGCAGCCTGGACGCGCGAAGTGCGAACACCGGGGAGCTGTTTTTT. Translated, it gives CASSLDARSANTGELFF.

This clone was detected once. This rearrangement joins TRBV18 to TRBJ1-5; 9 nucleotides match TRBD1. The CDR3 is 15 residues long. The germline CDR1 and CDR2 sequences are KGHSH and LQKENI. With V trimmed by 2 bases and J by 5 bases, 4 bases remained unmatched. CDR3 bases: TGTGCCAGCTCACCAAAGACAGGGGGAGATCAGCCCCAGCATTTT. This encodes CASSPKTGGDQPQHF.

This chain joins TRBV6-5 and TRBJ2-1, with 8 bases aligning to TRBD2. The CDR3 has 15 residues. V trimming: 7 bases; J trimming: 10 bases; junction bases outside the gene matches: 15. Germline V gives CDR1 MNHEY, CDR2 SVGAGI. This CDR3 reads CASTKVSSGPSEQFF. The CDR3 DNA follows: TGTGCCAGCACTAAGGTTTCTAGCGGGCCAAGCGAGCAGTTCTTC.

The chain uses TRBV9 and TRBJ2-1, with TRBD2 matching over 9 bases. The V gene's germline CDR1 is SGDLS and CDR2 YYNGEE. The CDR3 totals 16 residues. V lost 4 bases and J lost 5; bases outside the gene matches: 10. CDR3 sequence reads: CASSSLGLALDNEQFF. In nucleotides, the CDR3 is TGTGCCAGCAGCTCTTTAGGACTAGCGCTCGACAATGAGCAGTTCTTC.

The chain couples TRBV19 to TRBJ1-3, with TRBD1 identical over 8 bases. V lost 3 bases, J lost 0 bases, and 7 bases stayed unmatched. Germline CDR1 is LNHDA and CDR2 is SQIVND (reference sequence). The CDR3 length is 17 residues. CDR3 sequence reads: CASSMGRQGLSGNTIYF. CDR3 nucleotide sequence: TGTGCCAGTAGTATGGGGAGACAGGGGCTCTCTGGAAACACCATATATTTT.

A single count supports this clone. The gene calls are TRBV7-9 and TRBJ2-6; 7 nucleotides line up with TRBD2. The V gene's germline CDR1 is SEHNR and CDR2 FQNEAQ (reference sequence). V trimming: 5 bases; J trimming: 2 bases; junction bases outside the gene matches: 9. The CDR3 covers 17 residues. This CDR3 is CASSKMGGNPGANVLTF. The CDR3 DNA is TGTGCCAGCAGCAAAATGGGGGGGAATCCTGGGGCCAACGTCCTGACTTTC.

The chain uses TRBV27 and TRBJ2-7; 7 nucleotides align to TRBD2. The CDR3 totals 16 residues. V lost 8 bases, J lost 2 bases, and 15 bases stayed unmatched. From germline, CDR1 is MNHEY and CDR2 SMNVEV (reference sequence). Here the CDR3 DNA reads TGTGCCAGCCTGAAGCGGGGCATACGCCCAACCTACGAGCAGTACTTC. It encodes CASLKRGIRPTYEQYF.

The chain employs TRBV9 and TRBJ2-5; 8 positions match TRBD2. V was pared by 2 bases and J by 5 bases, with 5 bases of the junction left unmatched. CDR3 size: 14 residues. The V gene's germline CDR1 is SGDLS and CDR2 YYNGEE. CDR3 bases: TGTGCCAGCAGCGTGGGGAGCGGGAGCGAGACCCAGTACTTC. It yields the protein CASSVGSGSETQYF.

This clone was counted a single time. This chain connects TRBV27 to TRBJ1-3; 7 bases line up with TRBD1. V was pared by 6 bases and J by 3 bases, with 8 bases of the junction left unmatched. Germline loops: CDR1 MNHEY, CDR2 SMNVEV (reference sequence). The CDR3 spans 15 residues. CDR3 sequence (DNA): TGTGCCAGCAGCAGGGACAGCAATCGTGGAAACACCATATATTTT. Translation: CASSRDSNRGNTIYF.

The chain carries TRBV7-9 and TRBJ2-2, with 7 bases identical to TRBD2. CDR1 and CDR2 from the germline V gene are SEHNR and FQNEAQ (reference sequence). The CDR3 totals 16 residues. After removal of 5 bases from V and 0 bases from J, the junction contained 6 bases not matched to a gene. CDR3 sequence (DNA): TGTGCCAGCAGCAATTCCGGGGGGTCGAACACCGGGGAGCTGTTTTTT. It specifies CASSNSGGSNTGELFF.